This T cell receptor beta chain was observed in a study of shared clonotypes between healthy human individuals (dated by TCRdb to 2020 to 2021). For the study in its entirety: A few men and two women, aged 18 to 49 years, made up the cohort. To increase sequencing depth and limit assay-specific biases, TCR repertoire library preparation and sequencing were carried out by different laboratories using diverse techniques. To estimate repertoire size and how much clonotype sharing occurs between individuals, the study deeply sequenced the blood TCR repertoires of 4 to 6 healthy adults. Leukapheresis yielded between about 0.9 and 9 billion PBMCs per donor. Per donor, three plates each were used for CD4 naive and CD4 memory, two for CD8 naive, and one for CD8 memory. General conclusions and limits of the study: Incomplete sequencing was indicated by rarefaction of sorted-subset datasets, despite the large sequencing depth. Because the study included a small number of donors, the genetic and exposure-history diversity represented was limited. Compared with non-shared clonotypes, clonotypes shared by all four sorted-subset donors had higher generation probabilities. When a handful of donors were compared, the shared fraction of clonotypes was around 5% for naive CD4, around 4% for naive CD8, about 2.5% for memory CD4, and 0.3% to 0.5% for memory CD8. Larger estimated clonotype richness was generally found for naive subsets than for memory subsets. Pairwise subsampling indicated that sequencing depth was expected to affect the degree of clonotype sharing among donors. Sampling was restricted to blood, and TCR repertoires in tissues likely differ from the TCR repertoires found in blood.

The donors were healthy, HIV-negative adults with no recently reported acute infections or vaccinations. Every donor was a Caucasian adult residing in Nashville, Tennessee, USA. CD4+ T cells were enriched by magnetic negative selection; naive cells were then positively selected on CD45RA, and the negative fraction formed the memory subset. Blood was obtained by leukapheresis, after which PBMCs were separated by Ficoll-Histopaque density gradient centrifugation and cryopreserved in liquid nitrogen vapor phase. Analytical flow cytometry was used to check the purity and quantity of each magnetically sorted T cell population. From each sorted fraction, genomic DNA was isolated and quantified by UV absorbance on a Nanodrop 2000c. The junction carries 7 bases between V and J, which are trimmed by 0 bases and 1 base respectively. The CDR3 runs 15 amino acids, cysteine and phenylalanine included. Of the read, only the CDR3 DNA is kept; its 45 bases are in frame from base 1. CDR1 and CDR2 are read off the germline V gene (reference sequence) as SGHNT and YYREEE.

The count of this clone is one. Its cognate antigen has yet to be identified. Nothing much larger sits one base from this clone, and base qualities are not available. TCR CDR3 regions were amplified from genomic DNA by multiplex PCR using the deep immunoSEQ assay. Genomic DNA extracted from each cell subset was distributed evenly over all wells of several immunoSEQ 96-well plates, and each plate served as one replicate. For sorted subsets, about 0.2 ug genomic DNA, equal to some 30,000 T cell genomes, was loaded into each replicate PCR. The purified libraries were quantified using a Qubit 3.0 fluorometer, sized with a Bioanalyzer 2100, and then quantified again using the KAPA Library Quantification kit. Every immunoSEQ 96-well plate was sequenced on a dedicated single-read 150-cycle Illumina NextSeq 550 flow cell. As for the authors' bioinformatics: Because the immunoSEQ output included only junctional sequences and no quality scores, the filtering could not be the same as the filtering used for full-length reads. Sequences were annotated with PyIR, a Python wrapper for IgBLAST v1.9, using IMGT germline references to assign V/J genes and CDR3. Reads were removed for weak V/J assignments (E-value above 1e-6), missing CDR3, stop codons, out-of-frame junctions, or ambiguous translated residues. V3J clonotypes were defined by identical inferred V gene, J gene, and CDR3 amino acid sequence. Percentage overlap between repertoires was computed as shared unique clonotypes divided by the size of the smaller repertoire. Three approaches were used to assess repertoire richness: RTK rarefaction, the Chao1 estimator, and Recon v2.1 estimates of unobserved clonotypes. Generation probabilities for all TCRbeta clonotypes obtained by the gDNA method from a few donors were computed using OLGA. This immuneACCESS table, as held by TCRdb, lists in-frame sequences with V and J called but not all clones. Of the missing ones, under half trace to an unresolved V gene in checked studies; the others have no known cause. V and J calls and clone size are given by that table; D and trimming were obtained from the DNA. The sample table holds about 530,000 clones, of which 90% to 96% were seen once. The top ten constitute 0.06% of the sample.

The sequenced sample consisted of naive CD4+ T cells sorted from blood. The cell subset or site label on this specimen signifies: CD45RA+ positively selected. In this chain, TRBV5-4 is recombined with TRBJ2-2, with the D segment identity uncertain. The TCR was taken from a woman between 25 and 40 years old in good health. The bases are TGTGCCAGCAGCTTGGCTACCTGGAACACCGGGGAGCTGTTTTTT. Its protein product is CASSLATWNTGELFF.